This passage covers 2 T cell receptor beta chains from one sample sequenced in a study of control samples from healthy donors and cancer patients. Using immunoSEQ multiplex PCR, the repertoire was profiled, and TCRdb retains in-frame clones only, with some absent. The sample lists approximately 190,000 clones; roughly nine tenths were seen once. The specimen was blood. The origin of the receptors is a man aged 25 to 40 in good health.

The chain recombines TRBV2 with TRBJ1-4; 8 nucleotides align to TRBD1. The V segment lost 5 bases and the J segment 8 bases; nucleotides outside the gene matches: 22. Germline CDR1 and CDR2: SNHLY and FYNNEI. CDR3 length: 19 residues. CDR3 residues: CASSRGTGRSPREGEKLFF. In DNA form, the CDR3 reads TGTGCCAGCAGTAGGGGGACAGGACGTAGCCCAAGGGAAGGGGAAAAACTGTTTTTT.

This clone was seen a single time. This chain connects TRBV2 to TRBJ1-2; 9 bases are a match to TRBD1. The trim removed 7 bases at V and 5 bases at J, leaving 14 bases unmatched. From germline, CDR1 is SNHLY and CDR2 FYNNEI. The CDR3 covers 16 residues. The CDR3: CASTETGGGLWYGYTF. The CDR3 DNA follows: TGTGCCAGCACCGAGACAGGGGGTGGGTTGTGGTATGGCTACACCTTC. Full variable domain (remainder filled in from reference TRBV2 and TRBJ1-2): EPEVTQTPSHQVTQMGQEVILRCVPISNHLYFYWYRQILGQKVEFLVSFYNNEISEKSEIFDDQFSVERPDGSNFTLKIRSTKLEDSAMYFCASTETGGGLWYGYTFGSGTRLTVV.